This T cell receptor (beta chain) was identified in a study of T cell changes during pregnancy in multiple sclerosis. Profiled with immunoSEQ multiplex PCR; TCRdb holds only in-frame clones, not every one. The table has under 40,000 clones, roughly 90% seen once. Here the sequenced sample was peripheral blood, taken in the second trimester of pregnancy. This TCR was recovered from a female donor in good health, enrolled as a control in a pregnancy study.

This chain's CDR3 is CASSIGGAETQYF. The CDR3 DNA sequence: TGTGCCAGTAGTATTGGAGGGGCTGAGACCCAGTACTTC. This chain joins TRBV19 and TRBJ2-5; perhaps TRBD2 as D (6 bases). Trimming stripped 3 bases from V and 5 bases from J, with 10 bases between. The CDR3 has 13 amino acids. CDR1 LNHDA and CDR2 SQIVND come from the germline V gene (reference sequence).